This TCR beta chain stems from a study of cytotoxic CD8 clonotypes in ibrutinib-treated CLL. Study context: Samples showed on average approximately 260,000 productive templates and around 94,000 productive rearrangements.

Germline V lookup: CDR1 SGHTA, CDR2 FQGNSA. CDR3 size: 15 residues. V shed 0 bases and J 6 bases; nucleotides not matched to a gene: 2. Here immunoSEQ multiplex PCR was the method, and the copy in TCRdb shows in-frame clones only, minus some. The sample shows around 330,000 clones, over 60% of them seen only once. Frozen PBMC stocks contributed about 2.2 micrograms of genomic DNA to the TCR beta libraries. This TCR came from a human donor with chronic lymphocytic leukemia. This specimen consisted of PBMCs, obtained after 36 months of ibrutinib treatment. V is TRBV7-2 and J is TRBJ2-7, with TRBD2 identical over 13 bases. This CDR3 is CASSLAGLAGAEQYF. CDR3 bases: TGTGCCAGCAGCTTAGCAGGACTAGCGGGAGCCGAGCAGTACTTC.